This TCR beta chain was found in a study of T cells expressing NK-cell markers. From the 5' RACE reads, TCRdb lists one entry per CDR3 protein and no DNA. The table for this sample gives roughly 170,000 distinct CDR3 sequences. The CDR3 has 15 residues. Germline V gives CDR1 SGHRS, CDR2 YFSETQ. The V call is TRBV5-1, the J call TRBJ1-3; TCRdb gives TRBD1 as the D gene, but with no DNA this cannot be confirmed. The sequenced sample consisted of blood T cells: a sorted CD56 or NKG2C T cell subset, CD4+ or CD8+ T cells, or bulk PBMC T cells (not recorded which). The origin of this receptor is a woman aged 18-70 years in good health. The CDR3 is CASGPVTGTGNTIYF.